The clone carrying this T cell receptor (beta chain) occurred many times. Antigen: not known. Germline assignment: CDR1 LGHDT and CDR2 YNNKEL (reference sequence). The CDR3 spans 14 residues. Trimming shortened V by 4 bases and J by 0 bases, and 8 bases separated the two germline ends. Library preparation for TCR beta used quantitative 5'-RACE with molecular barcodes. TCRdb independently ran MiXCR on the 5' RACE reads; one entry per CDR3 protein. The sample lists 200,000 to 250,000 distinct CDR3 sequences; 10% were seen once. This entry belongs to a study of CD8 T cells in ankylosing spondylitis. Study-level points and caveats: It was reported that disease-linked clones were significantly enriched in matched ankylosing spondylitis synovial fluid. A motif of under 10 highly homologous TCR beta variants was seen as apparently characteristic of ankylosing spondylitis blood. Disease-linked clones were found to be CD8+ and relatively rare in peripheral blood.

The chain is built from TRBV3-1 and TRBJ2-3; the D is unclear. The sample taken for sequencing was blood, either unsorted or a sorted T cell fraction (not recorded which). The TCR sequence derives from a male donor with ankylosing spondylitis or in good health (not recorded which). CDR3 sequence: CASSPRSSTDTQYF. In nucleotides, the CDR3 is TGTGCCAGCAGCCCCCGATCTAGCACAGATACGCAGTATTTT.